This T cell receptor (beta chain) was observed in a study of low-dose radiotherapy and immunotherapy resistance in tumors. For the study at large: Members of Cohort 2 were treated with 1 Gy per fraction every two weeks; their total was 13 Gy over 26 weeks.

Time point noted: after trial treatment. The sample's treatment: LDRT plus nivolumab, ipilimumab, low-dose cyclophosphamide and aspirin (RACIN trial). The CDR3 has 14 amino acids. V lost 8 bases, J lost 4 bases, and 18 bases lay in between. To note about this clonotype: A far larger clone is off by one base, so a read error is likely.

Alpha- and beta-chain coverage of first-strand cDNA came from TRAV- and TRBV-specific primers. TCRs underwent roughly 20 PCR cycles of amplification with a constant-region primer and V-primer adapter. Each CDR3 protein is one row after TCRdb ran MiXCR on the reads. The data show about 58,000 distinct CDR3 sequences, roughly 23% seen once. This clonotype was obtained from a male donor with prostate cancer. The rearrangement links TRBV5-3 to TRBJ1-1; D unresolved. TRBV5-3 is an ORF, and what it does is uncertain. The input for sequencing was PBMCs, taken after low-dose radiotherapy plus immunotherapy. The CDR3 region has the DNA TGTGCCAGCAGCCCCCCAGCGGGAGGCACTGAAGCTTTCTTT. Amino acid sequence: CASSPPAGGTEAFF.